A single sample gave rise to the 23 T cell receptor beta chains below, sequenced in a study of pediatric ulcerative colitis. Sequencing used immunoSEQ multiplex PCR; TCRdb keeps in-frame clones, though not all of them. The sample lists about 36,000 clones, around 78% seen once, with 20% to 25% in the top ten. Specimen: blood. The receptor set was obtained from a girl under 18 with moderate ulcerative colitis.

This clone was counted a single time. The chain carries TRBV6-5 and TRBJ2-5, with 8 nucleotides matching TRBD1. Looked up from germline, CDR1 is MNHEY and CDR2 is SVGAGI. With 1 base clipped from V and 3 bases from J, the junction kept 7 bases outside the gene matches. This CDR3 is 16 amino acids long. The CDR3 bases are TGTGCCAGCAGTTACTGGAAGCAGGGGGCAAAAGAGACCCAGTACTTC. This sequence encodes CASSYWKQGAKETQYF.

V usage is TRBV5-1 and J usage is TRBJ2-1; D not resolved. There are 14 residues in the CDR3. Trimming shortened V by 4 bases and J by 7 bases, and 15 bases separated the two germline ends. Per germline, CDR1 SGHRS and CDR2 YFSETQ. For the CDR3, the DNA is TGCGCCAGCAGCGTTGGACCCCCTAGTAATGAGCAGTTCTTC. This encodes CASSVGPPSNEQFF.

The rearrangement links TRBV5-6 to TRBJ2-2; 9 bases match TRBD2. With V trimmed by 0 bases and J by 4 bases, 7 bases remained unmatched. CDR1 is SGHDT and CDR2 is YYEEEE in the germline V gene. The CDR3 runs to 17 residues. DNA for the CDR3: TGTGCCAGCAGCTTGGAGGAGCGGGAGGTAAGCACCGGGGAGCTGTTTTTT. It is translated as CASSLEEREVSTGELFF. Full variable domain (remainder filled in from reference TRBV5-6 and TRBJ2-2): DAGVTQSPTHLIKTRGQQVTLRCSPKSGHDTVSWYQQALGQGPQFIFQYYEEEERQRGNFPDRFSGHQFPNYSSELNVNALLLGDSALYLCASSLEEREVSTGELFFGEGSRLTVL.

This clone is medium-sized (0.01 to 0.1%). The chain combines TRBV7-5 with TRBJ1-5; the tabulated D call, TRBD1, remains unverified against the DNA. TRBV7-5 has pseudogene status. This CDR3 region has 19 residues. CDR3 sequence: CARSLTPGQKEYSNQPQHF. The CDR3, as DNA: TGTGCCAGAAGCTTAACACCGGGACAGAAAGAATATAGCAATCAGCCCCAGCATTTT.

The chain uses TRBV6-5 and TRBJ1-1; D unclear. The CDR3 is 11 residues long. Germline V gives CDR1 MNHEY, CDR2 SVGAGI. V was trimmed by 4 bases and J by 6 bases, leaving 6 bases between them. As DNA, the CDR3 is TGTGCCAGCAGTTCCGGGGCTGAAGCTTTCTTT. Translating gives CASSSGAEAFF.

This clone has just a few counts. The chain combines TRBV27 with TRBJ1-2; 9 bases are shared with TRBD1. The trim removed 5 bases at V and 2 bases at J, leaving 9 bases unmatched. The CDR3 totals 16 residues. Germline lookup yields CDR1 MNHEY and CDR2 SMNVEV (reference sequence). The CDR3 coding sequence is TGTGCCAGCAGTCCCCTGGACAGGGGATTAAACTATGGCTACACCTTC. The encoded protein is CASSPLDRGLNYGYTF.

On this clone: It is likely a read error: a sequence one base away is far more abundant. Other DNA sequences in this sample translate to the same CDR3. The chain recombines TRBV7-9 with TRBJ2-1, with 14 bases lining up with TRBD2. Trimming removed 1 base from V and 4 bases from J; junction bases left unmatched: 0. This CDR3 is 16 amino acids long. Germline loops: CDR1 SEHNR, CDR2 FQNEAQ (reference sequence). The chain's CDR3 is CASSLGTSGGYNEQFF. The CDR3 region has the DNA TGTGCCAGCAGCTTAGGGACTAGCGGGGGGTACAATGAGCAGTTCTTC.

J is TRBJ2-1 and V is TRBV5-6; 8 nucleotides match TRBD2. J was trimmed by 4 bases and V by 1 base; bases with no gene match: 4. This CDR3 region has 15 residues. Per germline, CDR1 SGHDT and CDR2 YYEEEE. The CDR3 region is CASSLWPSGYNEQFF. For the CDR3, the DNA is TGTGCCAGCAGCTTGTGGCCTAGCGGGTACAATGAGCAGTTCTTC.

The chain has TRBV7-9 and TRBJ1-1; D perhaps matches TRBD1 (6 bases). The CDR3 loop spans 16 amino acids. V was trimmed by 4 bases and J by 0 bases, leaving 15 bases between them. The germline CDR1 and CDR2 sequences are SEHNR and FQNEAQ (reference sequence). CDR3 residues: CASSYLVGGLNTEAFF. DNA for the CDR3: TGTGCCAGCAGCTACCTAGTGGGGGGGCTGAACACTGAAGCTTTCTTT.

The chain couples TRBV7-2 to TRBJ2-5; tentative D call: TRBD1 (6 bases). Trimming took off 2 bases at V and 5 bases at J, with 18 bases between the two ends. Germline CDR1 and CDR2: SGHTA and FQGNSA. There are 16 residues in the CDR3. CDR3 amino acids: CASSLNYPGVSETQYF. In DNA, the CDR3 is TGTGCCAGCAGCTTAAACTACCCAGGGGTTTCGGAGACCCAGTACTTC.

V gene TRBV28 combines with J gene TRBJ2-7; 8 nucleotides agree with TRBD2. Per germline, CDR1 MDHEN and CDR2 SYDVKM. Trimming took 6 bases from V and 2 from J; bases not matched to a gene: 9. The CDR3 covers 15 residues. The DNA for the CDR3 is TGTGCCAGCAGGCGCGGTCCGGGACTAGCCTACGAGCAGTACTTC. Protein product: CASRRGPGLAYEQYF.

The CDR3 is CASSSYTNYGYTF. The CDR3 DNA is TGTGCCAGCAGCTCATATACTAACTATGGCTACACCTTC. The gene calls are TRBV7-9 and TRBJ1-2; D is undetermined. The CDR3 consists of 13 residues. The V end lost 4 bases, the J end lost 0 bases, and 6 bases lay between the germline ends. CDR1 SEHNR and CDR2 FQNEAQ come from the germline V gene (reference sequence). Full variable domain (outside the CDR3, taken from reference TRBV7-9 and TRBJ1-2): DTGVSQNPRHKITKRGQNVTFRCDPISEHNRLYWYRQTLGQGPEFLTYFQNEAQLEKSRLLSDRFSAERPKGSFSTLEIQRTEQGDSAMYLCASSSYTNYGYTFGSGTRLTVV.

The V gene is TRBV7-9, the J gene TRBJ2-7; D ambiguous. The CDR3 covers 13 residues. The germline V gene has CDR1 SEHNR and CDR2 FQNEAQ (reference sequence). Trimming removed 3 bases from V and 1 base from J, with 7 bases in between. As DNA, the CDR3 is TGTGCCAGCAGCTTCGCCGAATCCTACGAGCAGTACTTC. Translating it yields CASSFAESYEQYF.

This CDR3 reads CAWSGWNTEAFF. The CDR3 DNA is TGTGCCTGGAGTGGGTGGAACACTGAAGCTTTCTTT. This rearrangement joins TRBV30 to TRBJ1-1; the D is unclear. The CDR3 consists of 12 residues. V lost 1 base and J 1 base, leaving 4 bases between the germline ends. Germline assignment: CDR1 GTSNPN and CDR2 SVGIG (reference sequence).

The J gene is TRBJ2-1, the V gene TRBV28; TRBD2 might be the D (7 bases). Germline V gene sequence: CDR1 MDHEN, CDR2 SYDVKM. With 2 bases removed from V and 1 base from J, the gap between germline ends came to 12 bases. The CDR3 runs 16 residues. The CDR3 protein is CASSLAGEGSYNEQFF. The CDR3, as DNA: TGTGCCAGCAGTTTAGCAGGGGAGGGTTCCTACAATGAGCAGTTCTTC.

This chain uses TRBV4-1 with TRBJ1-6, with D unresolved. The germline V gene has CDR1 MGHRA and CDR2 YSYEKL. V gave up 0 bases and J gave up 7 bases, with 10 bases separating them. There are 15 residues in the CDR3. The CDR3 nucleotides are TGCGCCAGCAGCCAAGATTGGCAGTCGAATTCACCCCTCCACTTT. This translates into CASSQDWQSNSPLHF.

The V gene is TRBV10-3, the J gene TRBJ2-7; 11 bases match TRBD2. V shed 2 bases, J shed 1 base, and the junction held 7 bases outside the gene matches. Germline values: CDR1 ENHRY, CDR2 SYGVKD. CDR3 length equals 17 residues. DNA of the CDR3: TGTGCCATCAGTGAGGGGCTAGCGGGAGGCAAATCCTACGAGCAGTACTTC. It yields the protein CAISEGLAGGKSYEQYF.

The V gene is TRBV5-4, the J gene TRBJ1-2; D perhaps matches TRBD1 (6 bases). The germline V gene encodes CDR1 SGHNT and CDR2 YYREEE (reference sequence). The CDR3 length is 14 residues. V gave up 5 bases and J gave up 5 bases, with 16 bases separating them. CDR3 in DNA: TGTGCCAGCAGAACACAGGGTAAGGAGTATGGCTACACCTTC. It is translated as CASRTQGKEYGYTF.

The chain carries TRBV28 and TRBJ1-2; D remains unclear. V dropped 3 bases and J dropped 4 bases, with 15 bases sitting between them. From germline, CDR1 is MDHEN and CDR2 SYDVKM. This CDR3 is built from 15 residues. The CDR3 DNA is TGTGCCAGCAGTTTCGGGTCCCAGGATCTCTATGGCTACACCTTC. Translating gives CASSFGSQDLYGYTF.

V is TRBV10-3 and J is TRBJ2-3, with 8 bases fitting TRBD1. The CDR3 loop spans 14 amino acids. The V segment lost 4 bases and the J segment 6 bases; nucleotides outside the gene matches: 6. The V gene's germline CDR1 is ENHRY and CDR2 SYGVKD. In DNA, the CDR3 is TGTGCCATCAGTGTCGCAGGGGGCCGGGATACGCAGTATTTT. This codes for CAISVAGGRDTQYF.

The chain carries TRBV7-9 and TRBJ2-2; 7 bases line up with TRBD1. With 5 bases clipped from V and 7 bases from J, the junction kept 7 bases outside the gene matches. The CDR3 totals 14 residues. Looked up from germline, CDR1 is SEHNR and CDR2 is FQNEAQ (reference sequence). The CDR3 sequence: CASSARQGSGELFF. The CDR3 DNA sequence: TGTGCCAGCAGCGCCCGACAGGGAAGCGGGGAGCTGTTTTTT.

The V and J genes are TRBV19 and TRBJ1-3; perhaps TRBD1 as D (5 bases). Between the trimmed V and J ends, which lost 8 bases and 4 bases, there was a span of 15 bases. Germline V gives CDR1 LNHDA, CDR2 SQIVND (reference sequence). This CDR3 has 14 residues. CDR3 in DNA: TGTGCCAGTGGAACTCGACAGATCGGAAACACCATATATTTT. The encoded protein is CASGTRQIGNTIYF.

The J gene is TRBJ1-2, the V gene TRBV28; TRBD1 agrees at 9 bases. In germline, CDR1 is MDHEN, CDR2 SYDVKM. The CDR3 spans 14 residues. Trimming removed 2 bases from V and 7 bases from J; junction bases left unmatched: 5. The CDR3 bases are TGTGCCAGCAGTTTAACAGGGGGCGGTCGTGGCTACACCTTC. Its translation: CASSLTGGGRGYTF.